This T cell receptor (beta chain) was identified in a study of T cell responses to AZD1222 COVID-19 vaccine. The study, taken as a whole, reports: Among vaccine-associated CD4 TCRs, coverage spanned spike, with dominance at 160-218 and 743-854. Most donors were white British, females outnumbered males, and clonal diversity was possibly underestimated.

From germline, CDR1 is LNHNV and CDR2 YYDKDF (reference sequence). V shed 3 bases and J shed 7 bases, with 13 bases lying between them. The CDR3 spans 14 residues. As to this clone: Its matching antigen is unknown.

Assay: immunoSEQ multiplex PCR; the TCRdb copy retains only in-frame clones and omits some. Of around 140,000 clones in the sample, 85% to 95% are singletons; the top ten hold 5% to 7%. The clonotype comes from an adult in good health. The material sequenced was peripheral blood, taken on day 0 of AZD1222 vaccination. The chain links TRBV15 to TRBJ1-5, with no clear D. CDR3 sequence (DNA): TGTGCCACCAGCAGGGGCCCTGGGCCCCAGCCCCAGCATTTT. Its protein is CATSRGPGPQPQHF.